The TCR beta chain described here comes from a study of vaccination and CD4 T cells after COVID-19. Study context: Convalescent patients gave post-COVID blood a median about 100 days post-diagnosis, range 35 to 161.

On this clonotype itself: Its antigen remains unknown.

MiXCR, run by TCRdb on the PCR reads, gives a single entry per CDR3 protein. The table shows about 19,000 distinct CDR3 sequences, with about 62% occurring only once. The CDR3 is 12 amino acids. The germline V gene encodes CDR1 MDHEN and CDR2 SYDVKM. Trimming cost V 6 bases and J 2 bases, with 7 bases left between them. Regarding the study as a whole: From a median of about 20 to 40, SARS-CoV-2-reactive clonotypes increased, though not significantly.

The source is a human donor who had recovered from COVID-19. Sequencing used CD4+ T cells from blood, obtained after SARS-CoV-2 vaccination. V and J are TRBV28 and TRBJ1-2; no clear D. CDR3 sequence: CASSLKNYGYTF. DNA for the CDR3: TGTGCCAGCAGCTTGAAGAACTATGGCTACACCTTC.